These 3 T cell receptor beta chains came from one sample sequenced in a study of CD8 T cells in ankylosing spondylitis. Via MiXCR, TCRdb re-called the 5' RACE reads, giving one row per CDR3 protein. Of around 150,000 distinct CDR3 sequences listed, approximately 7.3% are singletons. What was sequenced was blood, either unsorted or a sorted T cell fraction (not recorded which). The receptor source for this set is a female donor with ankylosing spondylitis or in good health (not recorded which).

The table lists this clonotype with many counts. V gene TRBV5-1 combines with J gene TRBJ2-1, with D tentatively TRBD1 (6 bases). V was pared by 5 bases and J by 4 bases, with 10 bases between. Germline CDR1 reads SGHRS; CDR2 reads YFSETQ. The CDR3 runs 13 residues. The CDR3 here is CASSTTGYNEQFF. CDR3 sequence (DNA): TGCGCCAGCAGTACCACAGGGTACAATGAGCAGTTCTTC.

This clonotype was observed at least ten times. The chain is built from TRBV5-1 and TRBJ2-1; D is ambiguous. Germline CDR1 SGHRS, CDR2 YFSETQ. Trimming shortened V by 0 bases and J by 13 bases, and 11 bases separated the two germline ends. This CDR3 contains 12 residues. The CDR3 spells CASSLEAGDQFF. The CDR3, as DNA: TGCGCCAGCAGCTTGGAAGCCGGAGATCAGTTCTTC. Full variable domain (remainder filled in from reference TRBV5-1 and TRBJ2-1): KAGVTQTPRYLIKTRGQQVTLSCSPISGHRSVSWYQQTPGQGLQFLFEYFSETQRNKGNFPGRFSGRQFSNSRSEMNVSTLELGDSALYLCASSLEAGDQFFGPGTRLTVL.

This clonotype was seen many times. As DNA, the CDR3 is TGTGCCAGCAGCTCGACAGGGGGCCGCCTGTTTGAAGCTTTCTTT. It codes for CASSSTGGRLFEAFF. The V gene is TRBV5-5, the J gene TRBJ1-1; TRBD1 matches at 10 bases. From germline, CDR1 is SGHKS and CDR2 YYEKEE (reference sequence). This CDR3 comprises 15 residues. V lost 3 bases to trimming and J lost 7 bases; unmatched junction nucleotides: 9.